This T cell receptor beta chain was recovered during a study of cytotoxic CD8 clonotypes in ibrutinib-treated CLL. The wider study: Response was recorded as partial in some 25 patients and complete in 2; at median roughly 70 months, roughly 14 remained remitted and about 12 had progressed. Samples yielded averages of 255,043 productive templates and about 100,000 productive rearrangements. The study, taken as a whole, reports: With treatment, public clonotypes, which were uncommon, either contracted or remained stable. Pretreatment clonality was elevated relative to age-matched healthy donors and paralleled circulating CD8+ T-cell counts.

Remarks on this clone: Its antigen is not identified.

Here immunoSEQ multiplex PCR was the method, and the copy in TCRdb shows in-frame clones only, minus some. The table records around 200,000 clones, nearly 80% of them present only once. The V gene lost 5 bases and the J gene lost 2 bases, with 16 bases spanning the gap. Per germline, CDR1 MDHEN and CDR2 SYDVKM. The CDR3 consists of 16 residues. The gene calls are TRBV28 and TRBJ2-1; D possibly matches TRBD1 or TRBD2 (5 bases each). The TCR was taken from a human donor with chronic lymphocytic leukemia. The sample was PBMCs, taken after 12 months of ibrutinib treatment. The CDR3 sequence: CASSPLGEGPYNEQFF. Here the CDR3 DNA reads TGTGCCAGCAGTCCCTTAGGAGAGGGACCCTACAATGAGCAGTTCTTC.